This T cell receptor (beta chain) was sequenced in a study of T cells expressing NK-cell markers. Study-wide context: Underlying the TCR beta repertoires were sorted CD3+CD56+NKG2C+, CD3+CD56+NKG2C- and CD3+CD56-NKG2C+ T cells. One of eight sequenced donors was HCMV-seronegative; the other seven were seropositive. Findings and limits, study-wide: Whether expanded NKG2C+ T cell clones were HCMV-specific remained unclear.

The CDR3 contains 14 residues. Germline V gene lookup returns CDR1 ENHRY and CDR2 SYGVKD. A 5'RACE template switching approach incorporating UMIs was used to make TCR beta cDNA. Each CDR3 protein gets one entry in TCRdb, which reprocessed the 5' RACE reads and gives no DNA. The repertoire shows 160,000 or so distinct CDR3 sequences; the top ten hold 15% to 20%. A note on this clonotype: Its specificity is not known.

The chain carries TRBV10-3 and TRBJ1-2. Material for sequencing was blood T cells: a sorted CD56 or NKG2C T cell subset, CD4+ or CD8+ T cells, or bulk PBMC T cells (not recorded which). The clonotype originates from a woman aged 18 to 69 in good health. CDR3 residues: CAISEKPENYGYTF.